At least ten counts were recorded for the clone carrying this T cell receptor (beta chain). The library targeted TCRbeta and was prepared with unique molecular identifiers. Via MiXCR, TCRdb re-called the PCR reads, giving one row per CDR3 protein. This sample has more than 150,000 distinct CDR3 sequences, with more than 12% found just once. The length of the CDR3 is 15 residues. The J segment lost 11 bases and the V segment lost 3 bases, leaving 9 bases of the junction unmatched. Germline CDR1 SEHNR, CDR2 FQNEAQ (reference sequence). The sample is drawn from a study of T-cell reconstitution after alpha-beta-depleted transplantation in children.

The rearrangement links TRBV7-9 to TRBJ1-4; 10 bases align to TRBD1. The sample consisted of PBMCs from the stem cell graft donor, taken from the stem cell graft. The origin of this receptor is a human donor who donated a stem cell graft to a child with acute lymphoblastic leukemia. The CDR3 DNA reads TGTGCCAGCAGCTTGGAGACAGGGGGCGCGCGGAAACTGTTTTTT. Protein product: CASSLETGGARKLFF.